This T cell receptor (beta chain) was sequenced during a study of regulatory T cells in long-lasting Graves disease. General study findings and limits: Study was limited to peripheral blood, excluding thyroid tissue. Patients with persistent disease showed a bias toward TRBV28, TRBJ1-2 and TRBJ2-5. Accuracy might have suffered from few samples.

CDR1 is LNHDA, CDR2 SQIVND, per germline (reference sequence). V was pared by 1 base and J by 2 bases, with 14 bases between. The CDR3 has 16 residues. This clonotype was seen only a few times. Its antigen is undetermined. Noted time point: newly diagnosed GD, antithyroid drugs for less than 3 months. From PBMCs, RNA was extracted and then used to make the TCR library. Libraries of TCR beta came from iRepertoire HTBI primers plus Arm-PCR of CDR3 regions. Each CDR3 protein gets one entry after TCRdb re-called the multiplex PCR reads with MiXCR. The sample includes under 700,000 distinct CDR3 sequences, more than 15% of them seen just once. Another study also made use of these data, one on T cells in Graves' hyperthyroidism and ophthalmopathy.

V is TRBV19 and J is TRBJ1-2; TRBD1 is a possible D gene (6 bases). The material was peripheral blood mononuclear cells (PBMCs), obtained at new diagnosis, from a patient treated with antithyroid drugs. The sequence derives from a woman aged 40-65 years with Graves disease. CDR3 in DNA: TGTGCCAGTAGTATAGGAGGGGGAGTGATGAACTATGGCTACACCTTC. Its translation is CASSIGGGVMNYGYTF.